Sequencing of this TCR beta chain was carried out in a study of identical twins. Study-level findings and limits: Cord blood's abundant beta clonotypes had fewer insertions, unlike memory repertoires. The study found weaker excess twin sharing in beta out-of-frame sequences.

Healthy Caucasians alone served as donors. Template switching added a universal primer site, and cDNA bore unique molecular identifiers. One entry per CDR3 protein results from TCRdb running MiXCR on the 5' RACE reads. The profile shows hundreds of thousands of distinct CDR3 sequences, 5.5% to 7.5% of them singletons. With regard to this clonotype: Antigen specificity is unknown.

V lost 6 bases and J 8 bases, leaving 14 bases between the germline ends. Germline V gene data show CDR1 as ENHRY and CDR2 as SYGVKD. The CDR3 spans 13 residues. The receptor was derived from a man younger than 35 in good health. This chain connects TRBV10-3 to TRBJ2-1, with D perhaps TRBD1 or TRBD2 (5 bases each). Material: naive T cells sorted from blood. CDR3 in amino acids: CAISLGDRDEQFF. The DNA of the CDR3 is TGTGCCATCAGCCTAGGGGACCGTGATGAGCAGTTCTTC.